The 27 T cell receptor beta chains below all came from one sample that was sequenced in a study of CD8 T cells in ankylosing spondylitis. Points from the study as a whole: Ankylosing spondylitis blood appeared to be characterized by a TCR beta motif of eight highly homologous variants.

TCRdb re-called the 5' RACE reads through MiXCR, storing one row per CDR3 protein. The data show 700,000 or so distinct CDR3 sequences, with 15% to 20% seen just once and about 20% held by the top ten. Their target antigens are unknown. The source material was blood, either unsorted or a sorted T cell fraction (not recorded which). Source of these receptors: a male donor with ankylosing spondylitis.

The chain combines TRBV11-2 with TRBJ2-1, with 8 bases lining up with TRBD2. The V gene end was trimmed by 0 bases and the J gene end by 9 bases; junction bases not matched to a gene: 7. The V gene's germline CDR1 is SGHAT and CDR2 FQNNGV. The CDR3 sequence is 15 residues long. CDR3 protein: CASSLEGGRRGEQFF. The CDR3 nucleotides are TGTGCCAGCAGCTTAGAGGGCGGGAGGCGGGGTGAGCAGTTCTTC.

The gene calls are TRBV5-1 and TRBJ1-2; 7 nucleotides align to TRBD1. This CDR3 is built from 15 residues. Germline V gives CDR1 SGHRS, CDR2 YFSETQ. V lost 4 bases, J lost 4 bases, and 10 bases stayed unmatched. DNA of the CDR3: TGCGCCAGCAGCCTCCTGACAGGGATATCCTATGGCTACACCTTC. Its translation is CASSLLTGISYGYTF.

The rearrangement links TRBV5-6 to TRBJ2-5; 7 bases agree with TRBD1. The CDR3 extends over 16 amino acids. V was clipped by 4 bases and J by 5 bases; unmatched bases: 14. Germline CDR1 reads SGHDT; CDR2 reads YYEEEE. CDR3 DNA: TGTGCCAGCAGCCCGACTATAGGGACAGCTCGTGAGACCCAGTACTTC. Its translation is CASSPTIGTARETQYF. Complete variable domain (other parts from reference TRBV5-6 and TRBJ2-5): DAGVTQSPTHLIKTRGQQVTLRCSPKSGHDTVSWYQQALGQGPQFIFQYYEEEERQRGNFPDRFSGHQFPNYSSELNVNALLLGDSALYLCASSPTIGTARETQYFGPGTRLLVL.

This chain joins TRBV3-1 and TRBJ2-1; 9 bases are a match to TRBD2. The trim removed 3 bases at V and 9 bases at J, leaving 6 bases unmatched. The CDR3 runs to 14 residues. From germline, CDR1 is LGHDT and CDR2 YNNKEL (reference sequence). CDR3 loop: CASSQAGGPGEQFF. DNA for the CDR3: TGTGCCAGCAGCCAGGCGGGAGGGCCGGGTGAGCAGTTCTTC.

This clonotype was detected a few times. The rearrangement links TRBV30 to TRBJ2-5; 7 bases line up with TRBD1. V was pared by 0 bases and J by 2 bases, with 0 bases of the junction left unmatched. CDR3 length: 13 amino acids. CDR1 GTSNPN and CDR2 SVGIG come from the germline V gene (reference sequence). CDR3: CAWSVQGQETQYF. CDR3 nucleotides: TGTGCCTGGAGTGTACAGGGGCAAGAGACCCAGTACTTC.

The V call is TRBV25-1, the J call TRBJ2-7; TRBD1 agrees at 10 bases. Germline V gene lookup returns CDR1 MGHDK and CDR2 SYGVNS. The CDR3 is made up of 16 amino acids. Trimming removed 4 bases from V and 0 bases from J; junction bases left unmatched: 6. In DNA, the CDR3 is TGTGCCAGCAGTGTTACCCGGGACAGGGGCTCCTACGAGCAGTACTTC. It codes for CASSVTRDRGSYEQYF.

This clonotype was picked up a small number of times. The chain carries TRBV27 and TRBJ1-2; 12 bases line up with TRBD1. The trim removed 6 bases at V and 8 bases at J, leaving 10 bases unmatched. CDR1 MNHEY and CDR2 SMNVEV come from the germline V gene (reference sequence). This CDR3 is built from 15 residues. In nucleotides, the CDR3 is TGTGCCAGCAGAGAAAGGGACAGGGGGCTGGAGGGCTACACCTTC. Translating gives CASRERDRGLEGYTF.

V usage is TRBV12-3 or TRBV12-4 and J usage is TRBJ2-3; D is uncertain. CDR3 length equals 17 residues. V was cut by 1 base and J by 3 bases, with 17 bases left in between. CDR3 nucleotides: TGTGCCAGCAGTTTAGGGGGTGGACCGAGCCGGACAGATACGCAGTATTTT. Amino acid sequence: CASSLGGGPSRTDTQYF.

The rearrangement links TRBV12-3 or TRBV12-4 to TRBJ2-4, with 9 positions matching TRBD1. The length of the CDR3 is 18 residues. The V gene end was trimmed by 3 bases and the J gene end by 6 bases; junction bases not matched to a gene: 15. The CDR3 sequence: CASSLKGQGSMGGNIQYF. The CDR3 nucleotides read TGTGCCAGCAGTTTGAAGGGACAGGGTAGCATGGGCGGAAACATTCAGTACTTC.

This clonotype was found a few times. V and J are TRBV29-1 and TRBJ1-1, with a possible D match to TRBD1 (5 bases). Germline V CDR1 and CDR2: SQVTM, ANQGSEA. Trimming shortened V by 6 bases and J by 0 bases, and 14 bases separated the two germline ends. The length of the CDR3 is 14 residues. The CDR3, as DNA: TGCAGCGTCGGGACGAATTACATGAACACTGAAGCTTTCTTT. Protein product: CSVGTNYMNTEAFF. The variable domain in full, with the rest retrieved from reference TRBV29-1 and TRBJ1-1, is SAVISQKPSRDICQRGTSLTIQCQVDSQVTMMFWYRQQPGQSLTLIATANQGSEATYESGFVIDKFPISRPNLTFSTLTVSNMSPEDSSIYLCSVGTNYMNTEAFFGQGTRLTVV.

The V and J genes are TRBV12-3 or TRBV12-4 and TRBJ2-7; 12 nucleotides agree with TRBD2. With 5 bases clipped from V and 6 bases from J, the junction kept 5 bases outside the gene matches. The CDR3 has 14 amino acids. CDR3 sequence reads: CASSGLAGLGEQYF. In nucleotides, the CDR3 is TGTGCCAGCAGTGGACTAGCGGGATTAGGCGAGCAGTACTTC.

This clonotype was observed a few times. The chain uses TRBV4-2 and TRBJ2-6; 7 nucleotides align to TRBD2. Germline V lookup: CDR1 LGHNA, CDR2 YNFKEQ. The CDR3 covers 17 residues. V was pared by 1 base and J by 4 bases, with 7 bases of the junction left unmatched. The CDR3 DNA reads as TGTGCCAGCAGCCAAGGAGGCGGGGGTAGAGGGGCCAACGTCCTGACTTTC. Protein: CASSQGGGGRGANVLTF.

This chain connects TRBV2 to TRBJ2-1; TRBD2 matches 14 bases. V dropped 6 bases and J dropped 8; count of bases not matched to a gene: 9. Germline CDR1 is SNHLY and CDR2 is FYNNEI. The CDR3 loop spans 16 amino acids. The DNA of the CDR3 is TGTGCCAGCAGCCAACGACTAGCGGGGGGGAGGGATGAGCAGTTCTTC. Translation gives CASSQRLAGGRDEQFF.

The J gene is TRBJ1-4, the V gene TRBV5-8; tentatively, D is TRBD1 (5 bases). CDR3 length: 15 amino acids. With 3 bases removed from V and 2 bases from J, the gap between germline ends came to 11 bases. The germline V gene encodes CDR1 SGHTS and CDR2 YDEGEE. The CDR3 nucleotides read TGTGCCAGCAGCTCACCGGGACGTACTAATGAAAAACTGTTTTTT. This gives the protein CASSSPGRTNEKLFF.

The CDR3 DNA sequence: TGTGCCAGCAGACCTAGCGGAAGCACAGATACGCAGTATTTT. It is translated as CASRPSGSTDTQYF. The chain joins TRBV7-3 to TRBJ2-3; TRBD2 matches at 7 bases. Germline CDR1 is SGHTA and CDR2 is FQGTGA. With 6 bases clipped from V and 0 bases from J, the junction kept 3 bases outside the gene matches. The CDR3 length is 14 residues.

This rearrangement joins TRBV12-3 or TRBV12-4 to TRBJ2-7, with 12 positions matching TRBD1. The CDR3 contains 17 residues. Germline trimming cut 7 bases from V and 3 bases from J; bases unmatched to any gene: 13. Here the CDR3 reads CASTPGQGAQTFYEQYF. The DNA for the CDR3 is TGTGCCAGCACGCCGGGACAGGGGGCCCAAACCTTCTACGAGCAGTACTTC.

This clonotype was seen a few times. The rearrangement joins TRBV12-3 or TRBV12-4 to TRBJ1-2; perhaps TRBD1 as D (6 bases). V dropped 6 bases and J dropped 3 bases, with 11 bases sitting between them. The CDR3 contains 13 residues. The CDR3 coding sequence is TGTGCCAGCAGCGAGGGGGATCACTATGGCTACACCTTC. Encoded protein: CASSEGDHYGYTF.

The rearrangement joins TRBV20-1 to TRBJ2-2; TRBD2 agrees at 12 bases. CDR1 is DFQATT, CDR2 SNEGSKA, per germline (reference sequence). The junction had 5 bases not matched to a gene; V was cut back by 2 bases and J by 4 bases. The CDR3 spans 16 residues. The CDR3: CSARLAGGPVTGELFF. CDR3 sequence (DNA): TGCAGTGCTAGACTAGCGGGAGGGCCTGTCACCGGGGAGCTGTTTTTT.

This clonotype was counted ten times or more. The CDR3 region is CSAGRNTGELFF. The CDR3 DNA is TGCAGCGCCGGACGAAACACCGGGGAGCTGTTTTTT. The rearrangement links TRBV29-1 to TRBJ2-2, with unresolved D. Germline assignment: CDR1 SQVTM and CDR2 ANQGSEA. The length of the CDR3 is 12 residues. Deletions cut 7 bases from V and 2 bases from J, with 8 bases between.

This clonotype was detected many times. This rearrangement joins TRBV7-2 to TRBJ2-3; 10 bases are shared with TRBD2. This CDR3 has 15 residues. Germline V gives CDR1 SGHTA, CDR2 FQGNSA. J gave up 1 base and V 5 bases, and 3 bases lay outside the gene matches. CDR3 sequence reads: CASSTGTSGTDTQYF. In DNA, the CDR3 is TGTGCCAGCAGCACCGGGACTAGCGGCACAGATACGCAGTATTTT.

This clonotype was counted a single time. At one end the junction does not follow the germline gene, possibly because of a read error. This rearrangement joins TRBV2 to TRBJ1-2; 8 positions agree with TRBD1. Per germline, CDR1 SNHLY and CDR2 FYNNEI. This CDR3 region has 13 residues. CDR3 sequence reads: CASSQGANYGYSF. CDR3 in DNA: TGTGCCAGCAGCCAGGGGGCGAACTATGGCTACTCCTTC.

V and J are TRBV12-3 or TRBV12-4 and TRBJ1-5; D gene ambiguous. Trimming removed 1 base at V and 5 bases at J, with 6 bases between. The CDR3 sequence is 13 residues long. CDR3 sequence (DNA): TGTGCCAGCAGTTTAGGGGCGGATCAGCCCCAGCATTTT. Translation gives CASSLGADQPQHF.

This clonotype came up a few times. The rearrangement joins TRBV9 to TRBJ2-5; 9 bases align to TRBD2. J lost 4 bases, V lost 0 bases, and 7 bases had no gene match. Germline V gene lookup returns CDR1 SGDLS and CDR2 YYNGEE. The CDR3 spans 16 residues. The CDR3 reads CASSVVSGGFGETQYF. CDR3 DNA: TGTGCCAGCAGCGTAGTTAGCGGGGGATTCGGAGAGACCCAGTACTTC.

The rearrangement links TRBV11-2 to TRBJ2-6; 9 bases align to TRBD1. V lost 6 bases, J lost 0 bases, and 9 bases stayed unmatched. This CDR3 comprises 18 residues. The V gene's germline CDR1 is SGHAT and CDR2 FQNNGV. CDR3 in amino acids: CASRLVGTGSSGANVLTF. CDR3 nucleotide sequence: TGTGCCAGCAGACTAGTAGGGACAGGGAGCTCTGGGGCCAACGTCCTGACTTTC.

This clonotype was counted only a few times. This chain connects TRBV4-1 to TRBJ2-2, with D tentatively TRBD1 or TRBD2 (5 bases each). Germline V gene lookup returns CDR1 MGHRA and CDR2 YSYEKL. V lost 5 bases and J lost 4, with 14 bases in between. This CDR3 region has 15 residues. The CDR3 sequence: CASSSPAGTTGELFF. DNA of the CDR3: TGCGCCAGCAGCTCTCCGGCAGGGACCACCGGGGAGCTGTTTTTT.

The chain employs TRBV4-3 and TRBJ2-2; D is perhaps TRBD2 (6 bases). V was pared by 8 bases and J by 0 bases, with 10 bases between. The germline V gene has CDR1 LGHNA and CDR2 YSLEER. The CDR3 totals 14 residues. The CDR3 here is CASCCGANTGELFF. The CDR3 DNA reads TGCGCCAGCTGCTGCGGGGCGAACACCGGGGAGCTGTTTTTT.

This clonotype has at least ten counts. The chain links TRBV7-8 to TRBJ2-2; D perhaps matches TRBD1 (5 bases). Per the germline V gene, CDR1 is SGHVS and CDR2 is FQNEAQ. The CDR3 runs to 14 residues. V shed 3 bases and J shed 6 bases, with 11 bases lying between them. DNA of the CDR3: TGTGCCAGCAGCTTTATAGTAGGGGCCGGGGAGCTGTTTTTT. This encodes CASSFIVGAGELFF.